The 12 T cell receptor beta chains below all came from one sample that was sequenced in a study of molecular identifiers for immune sequencing clone quantification. TCRdb independently ran MiXCR on the PCR reads; one entry per CDR3 protein. The data contain roughly 90,000 distinct CDR3 sequences, 15% to 20% of them seen just once; the ten biggest clones take up roughly 0.85%. What was sequenced was naive CD8+ T cells from blood, with Jurkat cell RNA spiked in. Regarding subset: FACS-sorted CD8+CD4-CCR7+CD45RA+ naive T cells. The receptor set was obtained from a human donor in good health. Some libraries in this study had Jurkat cell RNA spiked in.

In its sample, this clonotype was seen many times. The gene calls are TRBV9 and TRBJ2-7; possible D gene TRBD2, 6 bases. This CDR3 has 12 residues. The V end lost 7 bases, the J end lost 0 bases, and 8 bases lay between the germline ends. The germline gives CDR1 SGDLS, CDR2 YYNGEE. CDR3 DNA: TGTGCCAGCGCCGGGAGCTCCTACGAGCAGTACTTC. It specifies CASAGSSYEQYF.

This clonotype was seen more than once but under ten times. A much larger clone sits a single nucleotide away, making a read error possible. This chain joins TRBV5-6 and TRBJ2-5; TRBD2 aligns across 9 bases. The CDR3 totals 13 residues. Germline assignment: CDR1 SGHDT and CDR2 YYEEEE. V trimming: 7 bases; J trimming: 6 bases; junction bases outside the gene matches: 7. This chain's CDR3 is CASGGGAVQTQYF. DNA of the CDR3: TGTGCCAGCGGCGGGGGGGCCGTGCAGACCCAGTACTTC.

This clonotype was observed many times. This chain joins TRBV28 and TRBJ1-1; D not certain. The CDR3 is 14 residues long. V shed 2 bases and J shed 1 base, with 8 bases lying between them. The V gene's germline CDR1 is MDHEN and CDR2 SYDVKM. CDR3 region: CASSLTRQNTEAFF. DNA for the CDR3: TGTGCCAGCAGTTTAACCCGCCAGAACACTGAAGCTTTCTTT.

This clonotype was seen at least ten times. V and J are TRBV28 and TRBJ2-3; weak D call: TRBD2 (5 bases). The CDR3 has 16 amino acids. Looked up from germline, CDR1 is MDHEN and CDR2 is SYDVKM. The ends were cut back, 3 bases at V and 0 bases at J, with 13 bases in the middle. CDR3 nucleotide sequence: TGTGCCAGCAGTTTCTCGGGGTTTACTAGCACAGATACGCAGTATTTT. This gives the protein CASSFSGFTSTDTQYF.

This clonotype was counted at least ten times. V is TRBV6-1 and J is TRBJ1-1; D is undetermined. CDR3 length: 13 residues. Looked up from germline, CDR1 is MNHNS and CDR2 is SASEGT. Trimming shortened V by 0 bases and J by 4 bases, and 6 bases separated the two germline ends. CDR3 sequence: CASSEAAFTEAFF. The CDR3 DNA is TGTGCCAGCAGTGAAGCGGCCTTCACTGAAGCTTTCTTT.

In the case of this clonotype: This clone may be a read error of a much larger clone one base away. The chain carries TRBV5-3 and TRBJ1-3, with D possibly TRBD1 on 6 matching bases. TRBV5-3 is labeled an ORF, and its function is uncertain. The CDR3 has 15 amino acids. V lost 8 bases and J 0 bases, leaving 15 bases between the germline ends. CDR3 in DNA: TGTGCCAGCAACCCCGGACAGAGCTCTGGAAACACCATATATTTT. Protein: CASNPGQSSGNTIYF.

At least ten counts were recorded for this clonotype. The chain links TRBV6-8 to TRBJ2-2, with a possible D match to TRBD1 (5 bases). Trimming left V 0 bases short and J 2 bases short, with 10 bases between. CDR1 MNHGY and CDR2 SAAAGT come from the germline V gene. This CDR3 is built from 16 residues. The DNA of the CDR3 is TGTGCCAGCAGTTACTCGGGTAGGGGAAACACCGGGGAGCTGTTTTTT. Translating gives CASSYSGRGNTGELFF.

This clonotype showed up many times. The V and J genes are TRBV12-3 or TRBV12-4 and TRBJ1-2; D is uncertain. The CDR3 extends over 13 amino acids. Trimming removed 9 bases at V and 8 bases at J, with 19 bases between. The CDR3 spells CASRGLSGQGYTF. The CDR3 coding sequence is TGTGCCAGTAGAGGACTCAGTGGCCAGGGCTACACCTTC.

The chain recombines TRBV9 with TRBJ2-5; TRBD1 is a possible D gene (5 bases). This CDR3 contains 14 residues. Trimming stripped 6 bases from V and 2 bases from J, with 14 bases between. The germline V gene has CDR1 SGDLS and CDR2 YYNGEE. CDR3 in DNA: TGTGCCAGCACCAAAGGGGCAGCACAAGAGACCCAGTACTTC. Encoded protein: CASTKGAAQETQYF.

Turning to this clonotype: Given a much more abundant clone one base away, this may be a read error. The rearrangement links TRBV4-3 to TRBJ2-1; tentatively, D is TRBD2 (6 bases). The germline V gene has CDR1 LGHNA and CDR2 YSLEER. The length of the CDR3 is 16 residues. CDR3 coding DNA: TGCGCCAGCAGCCAGAGCGGGCGCGGGTCCTCCAATGAGCAGTTCTTC. This encodes CASSQSGRGSSNEQFF.

This clonotype occurred many times. The rearrangement links TRBV11-3 to TRBJ1-1; D not resolved. CDR1 and CDR2 from the germline V gene are SGHNT and YENEEA. The CDR3 runs 13 residues. Trimming cost V 1 base and J 4 bases, with 7 bases left between them. The chain's CDR3 is CASSLVLGTEAFF. The CDR3 bases are TGTGCCAGCAGCTTAGTTCTTGGCACTGAAGCTTTCTTT. Using reference TRBV11-3 and TRBJ1-1 for the parts outside the CDR3, the full variable domain is EAGVVQSPRYKIIEKKQPVAFWCNPISGHNTLYWYLQNLGQGPELLIRYENEEAVDDSQLPKDRFSAERLKGVDSTLKIQPAELGDSAVYLCASSLVLGTEAFFGQGTRLTVV.

This clonotype has at least ten counts. The chain joins TRBV10-2 to TRBJ1-4; 9 bases line up with TRBD1. The trim removed 5 bases at V and 8 bases at J, leaving 6 bases unmatched. This CDR3 has 14 amino acids. Germline-derived CDR1 and CDR2 are WSHSY and SAAADI. For the CDR3, the DNA is TGCGCCAGCAGTAACACAGGGGGCTCGGAAAAACTGTTTTTT. Amino acids: CASSNTGGSEKLFF.